This T cell receptor (beta chain) was found in a study of T cells in Graves' hyperthyroidism and ophthalmopathy (dated by TCRdb to the late 2010s). In terms of the full investigation: Peripheral blood samples were taken at the time of initial diagnosis, prior to any treatment. To identify TCR V-J signatures that set the groups apart, the researchers used a discovery cohort of 100 or so patients, made up of around 40 with Graves' ophthalmopathy and some 60 with stable Graves' hyperthyroidism. An independent validation cohort of fewer than 20 hyperthyroidism patients and approximately 15 patients who later progressed to ophthalmopathy tested prospective prediction of ophthalmopathy. For training and testing, the roughly 97 patients in the discovery cohort were randomly divided in a 7:3 ratio. In about 6 Graves' hyperthyroidism patients, the study also compared T-cell repertoires from thyroid tissue with T-cell repertoires from blood. After sampling, hyperthyroidism patients received methimazole starting at 30 mg daily, and ophthalmopathy patients received high-dose intravenous methylprednisolone. TCR Vbeta CDR3 sequencing of 120 to 150 peripheral blood samples (over 40 ophthalmopathy, about 80 hyperthyroidism and some 17 progressor patients) is reported in the paper. The full study reports these points: Ophthalmopathy was separated from stable hyperthyroidism by a 13 V-J signature model, with approximately 89% sensitivity and approximately 84% specificity obtained in cross-validation and 80%/75% obtained in testing. During validation, the model predicted progression to ophthalmopathy a median of about 6.3 months ahead of onset, with approximately 71% sensitivity and 72.22% specificity. Sample size was not statistically predetermined, and investigators were not blinded to group allocation. Blood samples also contained most of the expanded thyroid clonotypes (frequency above 0.001), which suggests that blood repertoires may reflect thyroid immune responses.

This clonotype was counted between two and nine times. What this receptor recognizes is not known. No base qualities exist here, and no much larger clone lies one base off it. In the ophthalmopathy patients, disease was moderately to severely active, with a Clinical Activity Score of 3 or more, a NOSPECS grade of 4 or more, and a duration of less than 3 months. Exclusion was applied to patients with uncontrolled infections, other autoimmune diseases, pregnancy or lactation. Diagnoses were based on clinical symptoms, serum thyroxine and TRAb, thyroid ultrasound and orbital computed tomography. PBMCs were separated from over 9 ml of fresh peripheral blood using Ficoll-Paque density gradient centrifugation. Trizol reagent was used to extract total RNA, and RNA quality was then checked on an Agilent 2100 Bioanalyzer. The TCR beta CDR3 regions were amplified from RNA transcripts. For the first round of RT-PCR on the TCR CDR3, the HTBI primer set was used together with the Qiagen OneStep RT-PCR kit. The libraries were constructed in a second round of multiplex PCR and then size-selected and purified. The libraries were sequenced on an Illumina HiSeq2000 using paired-end 100 bp reads. On the study's bioinformatics: SOAPnuke was used to process the raw data, throwing out any read that contained adapters or uncalled bases, had a mean Phred below 15, or lacked an exact constant-primer or identifier match. High-quality paired reads were merged with COPE v1.2.5, and unique nucleotide sequences were defined as clonotypes. Clonotypes were aligned to IMGT TRBV, TRBD and TRBJ reference segments using MiTCR v1.1. Only V-J combinations with frequency above 0.0001, covering about 99% of repertoires, were analysed. A TCS score was defined as the ratio of F50 (clonal expansion) to E x V (chaos), with BLOSUM62-based TCRdist applied between CDR3 peptides within each V-J. Welch's t-statistics and random forest reduced around 520 V-J features to roughly 13, which were used in a naive Bayes classifier (R e1071). Thyroid-blood repertoire similarity was quantified with the Morisita-Horn index. TCRdb reanalyzed the raw reads on its own, using fastp at Q25 for trimming and MiXCR for clone calling, and kept in-frame beta chains. CDR3 protein duplicates are merged, each entry listing the most common genes and DNA. These V and J calls originate from TCRdb's pipeline instead of the authors' own analysis. This sample gives fewer than 750,000 distinct CDR3 sequences in total; roughly 15% of them show up just once. About 4.5% of the sample belongs to the ten largest clones.

There are 15 amino acids in the CDR3, from cysteine to phenylalanine inclusive. Just CDR3 DNA is preserved here, 45 bases in frame from base 1. CDR1 DFQATT and CDR2 SNEGSKA are derived from the germline V gene (reference sequence). Relative to germline, V is missing 0 bases and J is missing 2 bases, with 2 bases of the junction outside any gene match. The rearrangement joined TRBV20-1 to TRBJ1-2, with 11 bases aligning to TRBD1. The sequence came from a woman aged 35 to 49 with Graves' ophthalmopathy. Sequencing was performed on blood. The CDR3 here reads CSARDGTGGNYGYTF. The DNA is TGCAGTGCTAGAGATGGGACAGGGGGAAACTATGGCTACACCTTC.